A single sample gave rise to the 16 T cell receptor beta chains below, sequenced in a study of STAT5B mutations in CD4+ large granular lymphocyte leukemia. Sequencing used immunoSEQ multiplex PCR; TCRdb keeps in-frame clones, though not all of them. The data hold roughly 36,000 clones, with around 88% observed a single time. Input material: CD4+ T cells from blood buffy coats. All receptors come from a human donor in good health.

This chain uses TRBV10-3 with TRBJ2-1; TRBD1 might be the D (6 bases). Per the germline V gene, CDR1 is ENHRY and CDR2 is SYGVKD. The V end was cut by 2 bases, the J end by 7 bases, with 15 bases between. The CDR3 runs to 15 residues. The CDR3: CAISERQGNLNEQFF. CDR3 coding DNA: TGTGCCATCAGTGAGCGGCAGGGGAATTTGAATGAGCAGTTCTTC.

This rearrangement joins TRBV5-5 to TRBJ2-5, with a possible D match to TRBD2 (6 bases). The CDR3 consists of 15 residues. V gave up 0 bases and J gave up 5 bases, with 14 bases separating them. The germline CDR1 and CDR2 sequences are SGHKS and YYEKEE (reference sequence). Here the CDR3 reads CASSLDPGVGETQYF. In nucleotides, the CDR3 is TGTGCCAGCAGCTTGGACCCGGGGGTAGGGGAGACCCAGTACTTC.

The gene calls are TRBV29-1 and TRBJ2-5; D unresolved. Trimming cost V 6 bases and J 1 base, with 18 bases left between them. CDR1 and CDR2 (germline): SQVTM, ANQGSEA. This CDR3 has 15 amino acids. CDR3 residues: CSVSPARVPQETQYF. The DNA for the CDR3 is TGCAGCGTCTCCCCTGCCCGGGTGCCCCAAGAGACCCAGTACTTC.

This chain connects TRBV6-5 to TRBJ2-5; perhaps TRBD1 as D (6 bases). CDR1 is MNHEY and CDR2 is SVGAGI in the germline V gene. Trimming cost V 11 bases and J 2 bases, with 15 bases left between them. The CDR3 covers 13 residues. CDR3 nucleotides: TGTGCCTCCCGGACCGGGACACAAGAGACCCAGTACTTC. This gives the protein CASRTGTQETQYF.

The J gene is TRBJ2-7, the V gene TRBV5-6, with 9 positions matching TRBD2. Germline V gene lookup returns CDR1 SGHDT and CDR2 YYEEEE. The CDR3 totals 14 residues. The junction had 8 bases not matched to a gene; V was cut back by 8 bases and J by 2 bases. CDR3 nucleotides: TGTGCCAGTTCGAATAGCGGGGGCACCTACGAGCAGTACTTC. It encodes CASSNSGGTYEQYF.

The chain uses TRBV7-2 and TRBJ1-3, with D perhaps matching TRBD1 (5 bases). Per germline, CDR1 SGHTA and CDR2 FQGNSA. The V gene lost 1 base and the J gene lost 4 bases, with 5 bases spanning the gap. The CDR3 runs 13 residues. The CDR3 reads CASSLGQGNTIYF. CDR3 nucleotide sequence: TGTGCCAGCAGCTTAGGACAGGGAAACACCATATATTTT.

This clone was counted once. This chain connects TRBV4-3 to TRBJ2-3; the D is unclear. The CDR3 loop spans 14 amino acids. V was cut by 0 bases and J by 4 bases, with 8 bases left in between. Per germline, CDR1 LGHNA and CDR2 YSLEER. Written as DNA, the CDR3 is TGCGCCAGCAGCCAAGAGTCTAGAGCAGATACGCAGTATTTT. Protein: CASSQESRADTQYF.

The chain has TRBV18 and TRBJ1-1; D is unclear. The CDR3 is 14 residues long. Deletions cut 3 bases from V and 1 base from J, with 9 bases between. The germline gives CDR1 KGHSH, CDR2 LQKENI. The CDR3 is CASSPGSPNTEAFF. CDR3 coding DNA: TGTGCCAGCTCACCGGGTTCTCCGAACACTGAAGCTTTCTTT.

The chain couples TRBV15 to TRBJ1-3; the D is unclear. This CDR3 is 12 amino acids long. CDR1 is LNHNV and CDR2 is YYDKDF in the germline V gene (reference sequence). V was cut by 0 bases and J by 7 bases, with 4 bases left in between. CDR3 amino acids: CATSRDLNTIYF. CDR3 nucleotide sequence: TGTGCCACCAGCAGAGATCTGAACACCATATATTTT. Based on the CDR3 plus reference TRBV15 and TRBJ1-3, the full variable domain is DAMVIQNPRYQVTQFGKPVTLSCSQTLNHNVMYWYQQKSSQAPKLLFHYYDKDFNNEADTPDNFQSRRPNTSFCFLDIRSPGLGDTAMYLCATSRDLNTIYFGEGSWLTVV.

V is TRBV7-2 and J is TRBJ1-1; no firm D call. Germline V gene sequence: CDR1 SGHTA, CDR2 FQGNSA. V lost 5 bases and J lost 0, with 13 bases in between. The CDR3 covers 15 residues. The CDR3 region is CASSHPGKLNTEAFF. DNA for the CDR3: TGTGCCAGCAGCCACCCGGGGAAACTGAACACTGAAGCTTTCTTT.

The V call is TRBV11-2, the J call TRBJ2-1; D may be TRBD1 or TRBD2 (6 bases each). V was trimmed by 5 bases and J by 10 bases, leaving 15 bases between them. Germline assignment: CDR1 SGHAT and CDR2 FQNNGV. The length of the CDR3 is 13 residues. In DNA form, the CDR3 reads TGTGCCAGCAGCCGGGACACCCGGGGGGAGCAGTTCTTC. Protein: CASSRDTRGEQFF.

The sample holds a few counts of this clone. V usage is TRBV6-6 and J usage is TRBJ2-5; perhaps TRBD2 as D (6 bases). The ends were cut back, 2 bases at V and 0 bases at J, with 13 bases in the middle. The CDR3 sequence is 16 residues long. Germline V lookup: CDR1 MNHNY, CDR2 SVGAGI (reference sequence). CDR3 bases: TGTGCCAGCAGTTACCCACGGGGGTCCTACCAAGAGACCCAGTACTTC. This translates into CASSYPRGSYQETQYF.

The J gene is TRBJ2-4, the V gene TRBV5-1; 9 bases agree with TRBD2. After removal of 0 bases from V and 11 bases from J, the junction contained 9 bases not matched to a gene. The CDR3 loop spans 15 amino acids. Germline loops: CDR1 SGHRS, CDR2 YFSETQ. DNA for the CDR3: TGCGCCAGCAGCTTGGGTAGCGGGAGCGTTCTTTTTCAGTACTTC. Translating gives CASSLGSGSVLFQYF.

The CDR3 region has the DNA TGTGCCAGCAAGACCGGGACGGTTAATGAAAAACTGTTTTTT. As protein: CASKTGTVNEKLFF. The chain is built from TRBV5-6 and TRBJ1-4; a weak D match, TRBD1 (5 bases). CDR3 length: 14 amino acids. Between the trimmed V and J ends, which lost 6 bases and 4 bases, there was a span of 13 bases. Germline CDR1 SGHDT, CDR2 YYEEEE.

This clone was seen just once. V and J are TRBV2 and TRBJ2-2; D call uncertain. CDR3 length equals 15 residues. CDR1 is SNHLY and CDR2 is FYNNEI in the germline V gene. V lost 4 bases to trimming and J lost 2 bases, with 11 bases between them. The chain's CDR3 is CASSVSRLNTGELFF. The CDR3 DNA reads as TGTGCCAGCAGTGTTAGTCGGCTTAACACCGGGGAGCTGTTTTTT.

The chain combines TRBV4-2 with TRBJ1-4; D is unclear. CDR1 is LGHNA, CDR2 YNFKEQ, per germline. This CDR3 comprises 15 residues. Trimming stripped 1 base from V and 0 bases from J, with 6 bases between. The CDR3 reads CASSQVLSTNEKLFF. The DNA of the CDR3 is TGTGCCAGCAGCCAAGTTCTATCAACTAATGAAAAACTGTTTTTT.